A selection of T cell receptor beta chains follows, all from one sample in a study of shared clonotypes between healthy human individuals. The method was immunoSEQ multiplex PCR; TCRdb's version includes in-frame clones alone and lacks a portion of them. Of around 600,000 clones detected, roughly 98% appear once; the ten largest clones hold more than 0.3%. Source material: naive CD8+ T cells sorted from blood. These receptors all come from a man in his thirties or forties in good health. Both conserved end residues are part of each CDR3. A D gene is named only where the DNA matches it firmly. Size is omitted from some rows. Given values are once, few, many or a class for expanded clones.

TRBJ2-5	NA	TRBV4-3	NA	TGCGCCAGCAGCCAAGATAGGAGTATCCAAGAGACCCAGTACTTC	CASSQDRSIQETQYF
TRBJ2-1	NA	TRBV5-1	NA	TGCGCCAGCAGCTTGGGCTGGGGAGGCAATGAGCAGTTCTTC	CASSLGWGGNEQFF
TRBJ2-7	NA	TRBV7-8	NA	TGTGCCAGCAGCTTTGGAACTCTGGGCGAGCAGTACTTC	CASSFGTLGEQYF
TRBJ2-1	NA	TRBV7-9	TRBD2	TGTGCCAGCAGCTCACCAAGACTAGCGGAGCACAATGAGCAGTTCTTC	CASSSPRLAEHNEQFF
TRBJ2-1	once	TRBV29-1	NA	TGCAGCGTTGAAGCCTCAGGGGATGAGCAGTTCTTC	CSVEASGDEQFF
TRBJ2-7	NA	TRBV10-3	NA	TGTGCCATCAGTGGCGGGGACACCCTCTACGAGCAGTACTTC	CAISGGDTLYEQYF
TRBJ2-7	NA	TRBV6-1	NA	TGTGCCAGCGGGGGGATCCACGAGCAGTACTTC	CASGGIHEQYF
TRBJ2-7	NA	TRBV14	NA	TGTGCCAGCAGCCCAAAAGGACGGTCCTACGAGCAGTACTTC	CASSPKGRSYEQYF
TRBJ2-5	NA	TRBV7-9	NA	TGTGCCAGCAGAGGAGGGGTCCAAGAGACCCAGTACTTC	CASRGGVQETQYF
TRBJ2-6	NA	TRBV10-3	TRBD1	TGTGCCATCAGTAGCGGGACAGGGGTGGGATCTGGGGCCAACGTCCTGACTTTC	CAISSGTGVGSGANVLTF
TRBJ2-7	once	TRBV19	TRBD2	TGTGCCAGTAGTAGCGGGAGACTCTACGAGCAGTACTTC	CASSSGRLYEQYF
TRBJ2-7	NA	TRBV11-2	NA	TGTGCCAGCAGCTTAAATCACGAGCAGTACTTC	CASSLNHEQYF
TRBJ2-2	NA	TRBV5-1	NA	TGCGCCAGCAGCCCAGCCAGAGGTGGTCCCGGGGAGCTGTTTTTT	CASSPARGGPGELFF
TRBJ2-1	once	TRBV18	TRBD2	TGTGCCAGCTCACCAGACCTTCGACTAGCGGGAACCTACAATGAGCAGTTCTTC	CASSPDLRLAGTYNEQFF
TRBJ2-7	NA	TRBV4-2	TRBD2	TGTGCCAGCAGCCAAGATCTTAGCGGGAGGGCCTACGAGCAGTACTTC	CASSQDLSGRAYEQYF
TRBJ2-1	NA	TRBV7-9	NA	TGTGCCAGCAGCGTGGACATCTACAATGAGCAGTTCTTC	CASSVDIYNEQFF
TRBJ2-3	NA	TRBV2	NA	TGTGCCAGCAGTGGGTCGGTAGCAGATACGCAGTATTTT	CASSGSVADTQYF
TRBJ2-5	NA	TRBV5-1	TRBD1	TGCGCCAGCAGCTTTCAAGAACAATGGGACAGGGCCGTCCCTAGAGAGACCCAGTACTTC	CASSFQEQWDRAVPRETQYF
TRBJ2-5	NA	TRBV27	NA	TGTGCCAGCAGTTTATCACAGGGTCTCCAAGAGACCCAGTACTTC	CASSLSQGLQETQYF
TRBJ1-1	NA	TRBV5-1	NA	TGCGCCAGCAGCTTACGGGGAGGGAACACTGAAGCTTTCTTT	CASSLRGGNTEAFF
TRBJ1-1	NA	TRBV21-1	NA	TGTGCCAGCAGCAAAGGGAACACTGAAGCTTTCTTT	CASSKGNTEAFF
TRBJ2-1	once	TRBV5-6	TRBD2	TGTGCCAGCAGCAGCGGACTAGCGGGAGAAGGGGAGCAGTTCTTC	CASSSGLAGEGEQFF
TRBJ2-7	NA	TRBV19	NA	TGTGCCAGTAGCGTCAGCGGGACAGGCTCCTACGAGCAGTACTTC	CASSVSGTGSYEQYF
TRBJ2-1	NA	TRBV13	TRBD2	TGTGCCAGCAGCGCAGGACTAGCGGGAGAGCTGAATGAGCAGTTCTTC	CASSAGLAGELNEQFF
TRBJ2-7	NA	TRBV20-1	NA	TGCAGTGCGGCAGCGTCCCACGAGCAGTACTTC	CSAAASHEQYF
TRBJ2-5	NA	TRBV7-6	NA	TGTGCCAGCAGCCCAGAGAGTAGAGAGACCCAGTACTTC	CASSPESRETQYF
TRBJ2-1	NA	TRBV29-1	TRBD2	TGCAGCGTTGGTGGGCGGGAGGGGCTTAATGAGCAGTTCTTC	CSVGGREGLNEQFF
TRBJ2-5	NA	TRBV7-9	NA	TGTGCCAGCAGCTTAGCGGGGTCGGAGACCCAGTACTTC	CASSLAGSETQYF
TRBJ2-7	NA	TRBV6-5	NA	TGTGCCAGCAGTTACTCCGCCGGGGTCCCCTACGAGCAGTACTTC	CASSYSAGVPYEQYF
TRBJ2-3	NA	TRBV19	NA	TGTGCCAGTAGTACCCCCCCTGGGTGGGGCACAGATACGCAGTATTTT	CASSTPPGWGTDTQYF
TRBJ1-3	NA	TRBV11-2	NA	TGTGCCAGCAGCTTAGGAGGGTTTGGAAACACCATATATTTT	CASSLGGFGNTIYF
TRBJ2-7	NA	TRBV27	NA	TGTGCCAGCAGTAACCTCGGGGACGAGCAGTACTTC	CASSNLGDEQYF
TRBJ2-5	NA	TRBV6-6	NA	TGTGCCAGCAGTACCGCCCTAGCGAACGTGGAAGAGACCCAGTACTTC	CASSTALANVEETQYF
TRBJ1-5	NA	TRBV28	TRBD1	TGTGCCAGCAGGCACCGGGACAGATGGCAGCCCCAGCATTTT	CASRHRDRWQPQHF
TRBJ2-2	NA	TRBV9	TRBD1	TGTGCCAGCAGCGTAGGGGACAGGGCTGGCGGGGAGCTGTTTTTT	CASSVGDRAGGELFF
TRBJ2-7	NA	TRBV5-4	TRBD1	TGTGCCAGCAGCTTGGACAGGGGGCTCTACGAGCAGTACTTC	CASSLDRGLYEQYF
TRBJ2-7	NA	TRBV2	NA	TGTGCCAGCGAAGTTTCAAACGAGCAGTACTTC	CASEVSNEQYF
TRBJ2-2	NA	TRBV7-2	NA	TGTGCCAGCAGCTTACCCCCAGGGATGAGAGCCGGGGAGCTGTTTTTT	CASSLPPGMRAGELFF
TRBJ2-1	once	TRBV7-9	NA	TGTGCCAGCAGTTCCGATCCGGCCTACAATGAGCAGTTCTTC	CASSSDPAYNEQFF
TRBJ2-7	NA	TRBV7-9	NA	TGTGCCAGCAGCTCCACCGGGACCCGGCCCTACGAGCAGTACTTC	CASSSTGTRPYEQYF
TRBJ1-1	NA	TRBV7-9	NA	TGTGCCAGCAGCCAAATGAACACTGAAGCTTTCTTT	CASSQMNTEAFF
TRBJ2-1	once	TRBV19	TRBD2	TGTGCCAGTACGAGTCTAGCGGGCTACAATGAGCAGTTCTTC	CASTSLAGYNEQFF
TRBJ1-5	NA	TRBV9	TRBD1	TGTGCCAGCAGCGTAGGGACAGGGTTGCAGCCCCAGCATTTT	CASSVGTGLQPQHF
TRBJ2-1	NA	TRBV7-9	NA	TGTGCCAGCAGCCCGCAGCGAGGGGCTACGTACAATGAGCAGTTCTTC	CASSPQRGATYNEQFF